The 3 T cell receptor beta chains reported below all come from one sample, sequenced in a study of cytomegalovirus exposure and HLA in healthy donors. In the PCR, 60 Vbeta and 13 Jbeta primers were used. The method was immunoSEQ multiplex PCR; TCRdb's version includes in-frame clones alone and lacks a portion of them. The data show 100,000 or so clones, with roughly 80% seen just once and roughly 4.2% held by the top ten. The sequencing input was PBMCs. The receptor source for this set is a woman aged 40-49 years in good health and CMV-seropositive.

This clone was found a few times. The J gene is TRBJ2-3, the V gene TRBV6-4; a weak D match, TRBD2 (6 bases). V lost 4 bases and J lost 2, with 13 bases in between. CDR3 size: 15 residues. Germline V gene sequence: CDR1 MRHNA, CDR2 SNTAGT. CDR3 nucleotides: TGTGCCAGCAGTGTAGGGACTGAACCCACAGATACGCAGTATTTT. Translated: CASSVGTEPTDTQYF.

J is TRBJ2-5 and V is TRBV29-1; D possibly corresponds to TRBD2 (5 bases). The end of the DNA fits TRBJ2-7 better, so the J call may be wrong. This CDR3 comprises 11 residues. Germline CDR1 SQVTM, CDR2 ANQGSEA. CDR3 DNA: TGCAGCGTTGTACGGGGTGGCGAGCAGTACTTC. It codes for CSVVRGGEQYF.

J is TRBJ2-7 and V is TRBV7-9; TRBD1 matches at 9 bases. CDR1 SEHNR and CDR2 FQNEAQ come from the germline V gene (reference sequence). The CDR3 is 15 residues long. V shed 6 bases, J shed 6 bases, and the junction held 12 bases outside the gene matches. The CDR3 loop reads CASSFRQGGRSEQYF. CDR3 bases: TGTGCCAGCAGTTTCAGACAGGGGGGTCGTTCCGAGCAGTACTTC.